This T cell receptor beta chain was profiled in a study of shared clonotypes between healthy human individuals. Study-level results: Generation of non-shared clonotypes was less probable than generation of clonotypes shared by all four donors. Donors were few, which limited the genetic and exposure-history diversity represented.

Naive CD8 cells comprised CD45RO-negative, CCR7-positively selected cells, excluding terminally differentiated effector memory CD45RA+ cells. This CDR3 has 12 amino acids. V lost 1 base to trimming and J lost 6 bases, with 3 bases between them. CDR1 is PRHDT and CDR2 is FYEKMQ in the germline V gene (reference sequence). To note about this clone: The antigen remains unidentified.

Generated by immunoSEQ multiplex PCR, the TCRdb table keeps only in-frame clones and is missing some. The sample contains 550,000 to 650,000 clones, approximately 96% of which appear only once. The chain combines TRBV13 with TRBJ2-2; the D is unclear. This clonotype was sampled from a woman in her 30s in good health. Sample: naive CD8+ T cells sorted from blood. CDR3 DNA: TGTGCCAGCAGCTTAGTGGCCGGGGAGCTGTTTTTT. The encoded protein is CASSLVAGELFF.